This T cell receptor beta chain emerged from a study of blood T cells in healthy people across ages. Points on this clonotype: Its cognate antigen is unknown.

The germline V and J ends were trimmed by 6 bases and 0 bases, with 16 bases remaining between them. The CDR3 extends over 16 amino acids. Study observations and caveats: A roughly linear age-dependent decrease characterized TCR beta diversity per million T cells. Versus aged donors, long-lived donors had higher diversity and more naive CD4+ cells. Unsorted PBMC input precluded a conclusive naive versus antigen-experienced comparison.

A second PCR of 7 to 11 cycles used a sample-barcoded 5' primer and a J-beta primer mix. TCRdb analysed the 5' RACE reads with MiXCR anew, one entry per CDR3 protein. The sample gives about a million distinct CDR3 sequences, 30% to 40% of which show up once; under 15% is in the top ten. Source material: blood. The J gene is TRBJ2-3, the V gene TRBV12-3 or TRBV12-4, with D possibly called TRBD1 or TRBD2 (5 bases each). This receptor was taken from a man younger than 35 in good health. The CDR3 loop reads CASSTRGPGSTDTQYF. The DNA for the CDR3 is TGTGCCAGCAGCACTAGGGGTCCGGGTAGCACAGATACGCAGTATTTT.